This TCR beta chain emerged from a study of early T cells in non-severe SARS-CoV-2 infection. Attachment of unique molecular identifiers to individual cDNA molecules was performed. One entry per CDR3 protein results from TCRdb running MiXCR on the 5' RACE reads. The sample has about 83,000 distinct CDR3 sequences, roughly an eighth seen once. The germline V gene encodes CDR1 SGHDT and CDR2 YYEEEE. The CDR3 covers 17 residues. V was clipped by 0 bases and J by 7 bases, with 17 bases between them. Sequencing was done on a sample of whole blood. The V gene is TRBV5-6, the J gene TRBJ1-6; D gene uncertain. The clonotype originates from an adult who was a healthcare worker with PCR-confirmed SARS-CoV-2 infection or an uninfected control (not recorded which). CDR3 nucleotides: TGTGCCAGCAGCTTGGTGGATGCCTCGCGCCTGAATTCACCCCTCCACTTT. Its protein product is CASSLVDASRLNSPLHF.